This T cell receptor beta chain was sequenced for a study of shared clonotypes between healthy human individuals. Under the authors' procedure: Filtering differed for immunoSEQ, which gave only junction sequences without quality scores. Sequencing was performed with immunoSEQ multiplex PCR; in TCRdb, only in-frame clones are kept and a portion is missing. The DNA was the basis for D and trimming; V, J and clone size are from that table. The sample shows hundreds of thousands of clones, more than 70% of them seen only once. Trimming shortened V by 2 bases and J by 5 bases, and 18 bases separated the two germline ends. The CDR3 extends over 17 amino acids. Germline V gene sequence: CDR1 MGHRA, CDR2 YSYEKL.

The chain uses TRBV4-1 and TRBJ2-2; maybe TRBD2 (6 bases). Material: PBMCs. The TCR sequence derives from a woman in her thirties or forties in good health. Some clones in this sample may be carry-over from other donors' samples. CDR3 in amino acids: CASSQTGSGRWTGELFF. For the CDR3, the DNA is TGCGCCAGCAGCCAAACTGGTTCCGGGAGATGGACCGGGGAGCTGTTTTTT.